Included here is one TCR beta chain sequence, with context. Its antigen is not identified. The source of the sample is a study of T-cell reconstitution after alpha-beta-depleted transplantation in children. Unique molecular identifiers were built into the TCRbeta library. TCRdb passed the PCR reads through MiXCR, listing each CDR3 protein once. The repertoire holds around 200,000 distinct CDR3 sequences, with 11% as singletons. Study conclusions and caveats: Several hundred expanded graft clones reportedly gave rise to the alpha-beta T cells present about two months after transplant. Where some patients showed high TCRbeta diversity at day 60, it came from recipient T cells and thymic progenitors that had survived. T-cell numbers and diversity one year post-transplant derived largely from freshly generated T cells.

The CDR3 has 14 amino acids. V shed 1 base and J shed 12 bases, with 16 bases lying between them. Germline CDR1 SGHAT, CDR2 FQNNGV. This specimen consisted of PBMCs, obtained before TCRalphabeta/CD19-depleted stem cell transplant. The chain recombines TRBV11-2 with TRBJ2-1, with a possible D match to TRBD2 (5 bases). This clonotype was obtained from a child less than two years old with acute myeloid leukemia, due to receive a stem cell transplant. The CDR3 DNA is TGTGCCAGCAGCTTAGGTAATCTGCCGGGGTGGCAGTTCTTC. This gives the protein CASSLGNLPGWQFF. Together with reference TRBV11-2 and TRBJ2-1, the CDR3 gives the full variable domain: EAGVAQSPRYKIIEKRQSVAFWCNPISGHATLYWYQQILGQGPKLLIQFQNNGVVDDSQLPKDRFSAERLKGVDSTLKIQPAKLEDSAVYLCASSLGNLPGWQFFGPGTRLTVL.